A selection of T cell receptor beta chains follows, all from one sample in a study of blood T cell repertoires in COVID-19. Data came from immunoSEQ multiplex PCR; TCRdb stores just in-frame clones and leaves some out. The sample includes 130,000 to 150,000 clones, approximately 83% seen only once; the top ten take 6.5% to 9.5%. Sequencing used peripheral blood. The receptor set was obtained from a woman aged 55-75 years with COVID-19, enrolled during active disease. Both conserved end residues are part of each CDR3. Each record gives: J gene, V gene, clone size, D gene, CDR3 DNA, CDR3 protein. The D gene is left open where the match is weak. Clone size is given for some rows only: seen once, a few or many times, or a class if the clone is expanded.

J: TRBJ2-3; V: TRBV15; size: .; D: .; DNA: TGTGCCACCAGCTCTACCGACCGGGGACTGATCACAGATACGCAGTATTTT; CDR3: CATSSTDRGLITDTQYF
J: TRBJ1-1; V: TRBV11-2; size: .; D: .; DNA: TGTGCCAGCAGCTTAGTTAGAGGGAATACTGAAGCTTTCTTT; CDR3: CASSLVRGNTEAFF
J: TRBJ1-6; V: TRBV2; size: .; D: TRBD1; DNA: TGTGCCATCTTACCGACAGGGAGTTATTCACCCCTCCACTTT; CDR3: CAILPTGSYSPLHF
J: TRBJ2-3; V: TRBV5-1; size: .; D: TRBD1; DNA: TGCGCCAGCAGCCCCCGACAGGGGCCAGATACGCAGTATTTT; CDR3: CASSPRQGPDTQYF
J: TRBJ2-7; V: TRBV12-2; size: .; D: .; DNA: TGTGCAAGTCGGAGGACCCAGAAACCGGGACAGTGGATTGCCTACGAGCAGTACTTC; CDR3: CASRRTQKPGQWIAYEQYF
J: TRBJ2-3; V: TRBV5-1; size: .; D: TRBD2; DNA: TGCGCCAGCAGCCGGGGACTAGCAGACCTCACAGATACGCAGTATTTT; CDR3: CASSRGLADLTDTQYF
J: TRBJ1-5; V: TRBV6-5; size: few; D: TRBD1; DNA: TGTGCCAGCGGAAGGGGGCAGCAGCCCCAGCATTTT; CDR3: CASGRGQQPQHF
J: TRBJ1-1; V: TRBV10-3; size: .; D: .; DNA: TGTGCCATCAGTCGGCTTTCAAGTGACGCTCGTAGTCGAGGCACTGAAGCTTTCTTT; CDR3: CAISRLSSDARSRGTEAFF
J: TRBJ2-5; V: TRBV18; size: .; D: TRBD2; DNA: TGTGCCAGCTCACCGATTAGCGGGGGCGGAGAGACCCAGTACTTC; CDR3: CASSPISGGGETQYF
J: TRBJ2-1; V: TRBV24-1; size: once; D: TRBD2; DNA: TGTGCCACCGCCGGGGAGGCGGGGGGGCGCTCCTACAATGAGCAGTTCTTC; CDR3: CATAGEAGGRSYNEQFF
J: TRBJ2-1; V: TRBV4-3; size: .; D: TRBD1; DNA: TGCGCCAGCAGCACCGGGACAGAAGGATACAATGAGCAGTTCTTC; CDR3: CASSTGTEGYNEQFF
J: TRBJ1-1; V: TRBV6-2/TRBV6-3; size: few; D: .; DNA: TGTGCCAGCAGTTACTCGAGTGACACTGAAGCTTTCTTT; CDR3: CASSYSSDTEAFF
J: TRBJ2-5; V: TRBV27; size: .; D: .; DNA: TGTGCCAGCAGTTTAAGCCCGTGGGAGACCCAGTACTTC; CDR3: CASSLSPWETQYF
J: TRBJ2-7; V: TRBV10-3; size: .; D: TRBD1; DNA: TGTGCCATCAGAGCGGGACAGGGTCTCTCCGAGCAGTACTTC; CDR3: CAIRAGQGLSEQYF
J: TRBJ1-1; V: TRBV15; size: .; D: .; DNA: TGTGCCACCAGCAGGGCAGGTGTTTTGAACACTGAAGCTTTCTTT; CDR3: CATSRAGVLNTEAFF
J: TRBJ2-7; V: TRBV7-2; size: .; D: .; DNA: TGTGCCAGCAGTACAATGTCCTACGAGCAGTACTTC; CDR3: CASSTMSYEQYF
J: TRBJ1-3; V: TRBV19; size: .; D: .; DNA: TGTGCCAGTAGTATTTCTGAGGATGGCTCTGGAAACACCATATATTTT; CDR3: CASSISEDGSGNTIYF
J: TRBJ1-5; V: TRBV9; size: .; D: .; DNA: TGTGCCAGCAGCGTAACAGCTTTCAATCAGCCCCAGCATTTT; CDR3: CASSVTAFNQPQHF
J: TRBJ2-2; V: TRBV20-1; size: .; D: .; DNA: TGCAGTGCCAGTCCGGGGGATGAGGCCGGGGAGCTGTTTTTT; CDR3: CSASPGDEAGELFF
J: TRBJ1-2; V: TRBV6-1; size: few; D: .; DNA: TGTGCCAGCAGTGAAACAGAGAGCTATGGCTACACCTTC; CDR3: CASSETESYGYTF
J: TRBJ1-2; V: TRBV11-2; size: once; D: TRBD1; DNA: TGTGCCAGCAGCCCGGGACAGGGGGACTATGGCTACACCTTC; CDR3: CASSPGQGDYGYTF
J: TRBJ1-1; V: TRBV6-5; size: .; D: .; DNA: TGTGCCAGCAGTTTCGGATTAAGGGGCAGGAACACTGAAGCTTTCTTT; CDR3: CASSFGLRGRNTEAFF
J: TRBJ2-5; V: TRBV30; size: .; D: .; DNA: TGTGCCTGGAGTGCTATTCAAGAGACCCAGTACTTC; CDR3: CAWSAIQETQYF
J: TRBJ2-1; V: TRBV5-1; size: .; D: TRBD2; DNA: TGCGCCAGCAGCTTGGGCCTTACTAGCGGGGTTTACAATGAGCAGTTCTTC; CDR3: CASSLGLTSGVYNEQFF
J: TRBJ1-2; V: TRBV9; size: .; D: .; DNA: TGTGCCAGCAGCCAAGAGGGTCGCTATGGCTACACCTTC; CDR3: CASSQEGRYGYTF
J: TRBJ2-7; V: TRBV5-4; size: .; D: .; DNA: TGTGCCAGCAGCTTGGCGGGTGGGGGCCCCTACGAGCAGTACTTC; CDR3: CASSLAGGGPYEQYF
J: TRBJ1-4; V: TRBV7-2; size: .; D: .; DNA: TGTGCCAGCAGCCACAGGGTCTTTAATGAAAAACTGTTTTTT; CDR3: CASSHRVFNEKLFF
J: TRBJ2-5; V: TRBV5-1; size: .; D: TRBD2; DNA: TGCGCCAGCAGCAAACCTCCTAGCGGGGGGGAGACCCAGTACTTC; CDR3: CASSKPPSGGETQYF
J: TRBJ2-7; V: TRBV28; size: few; D: TRBD1; DNA: TGTGCCAGCAGTTTAGGATTATGGGAACAGGGGGCATACGAGCAGTACTTC; CDR3: CASSLGLWEQGAYEQYF
J: TRBJ1-4; V: TRBV7-9; size: .; D: TRBD1; DNA: TGTGCCAGCCACGACAGGGGGAATGAAAAACTGTTTTTT; CDR3: CASHDRGNEKLFF
J: TRBJ1-1; V: TRBV18; size: .; D: .; DNA: TGTGCCAGCTCACCGACAGCCTTGAACACTGAAGCTTTCTTT; CDR3: CASSPTALNTEAFF
J: TRBJ2-7; V: TRBV5-1; size: .; D: TRBD1; DNA: TGCGCCAGCAGCTACGACAGGGGGTGGGACTACGAGCAGTACTTC; CDR3: CASSYDRGWDYEQYF
J: TRBJ1-1; V: TRBV18; size: .; D: .; DNA: TGTGCCAGCTCACCACAATGGACAGAAAGGGGAACTGAAGCTTTCTTT; CDR3: CASSPQWTERGTEAFF
J: TRBJ2-7; V: TRBV19; size: .; D: .; DNA: TGTGCCAGTAGTATAGGTCGGGGTACTACCTACGAGCAGTACTTC; CDR3: CASSIGRGTTYEQYF
J: TRBJ1-2; V: TRBV12-1; size: once; D: .; DNA: TGTGCCAGCAGCTTTGGGGCTCCGAGAAGTCTTAACTATGGCTACACCTTC; CDR3: CASSFGAPRSLNYGYTF
J: TRBJ1-1; V: TRBV18; size: .; D: .; DNA: TGTGCCAGCTCACTTCAGGTGGGGAACACTGAAGCTTTCTTT; CDR3: CASSLQVGNTEAFF
J: TRBJ2-2; V: TRBV4-2; size: .; D: .; DNA: TGTGCCAGCAGCCCCCAGGGAGGGACAGGATACACCGGGGAGCTGTTTTTT; CDR3: CASSPQGGTGYTGELFF
J: TRBJ1-2; V: TRBV19; size: .; D: TRBD1; DNA: TGTGCCAGTAGTGACAGGGTCACTAACTATGGCTACACCTTC; CDR3: CASSDRVTNYGYTF
J: TRBJ1-1; V: TRBV5-1; size: .; D: TRBD1; DNA: TGCGCCAGCAGCAGGGACAGGGGCGCTGAGGGCACTGAAGCTTTCTTT; CDR3: CASSRDRGAEGTEAFF
J: TRBJ2-3; V: TRBV5-1; size: .; D: .; DNA: TGCGCCAGCAGCTTGGCCCGGTTGGGGCCAACAGATACGCAGTATTTT; CDR3: CASSLARLGPTDTQYF
J: TRBJ1-3; V: TRBV19; size: .; D: .; DNA: TGTGCCAGTAGTCCCCCTCCGGGCTTTCTTATCGGGACTGGAAACACCATATATTTT; CDR3: CASSPPPGFLIGTGNTIYF
J: TRBJ2-3; V: TRBV11-3; size: .; D: .; DNA: TGTGCCAGCAGCTTAAATTCGAGAGATACGCAGTATTTT; CDR3: CASSLNSRDTQYF
J: TRBJ1-3; V: TRBV5-5; size: .; D: TRBD1; DNA: TGTGCCAGCAACTTGGTACAGGGGGCGGACACCATATATTTT; CDR3: CASNLVQGADTIYF
J: TRBJ2-5; V: TRBV11-2; size: once; D: TRBD2; DNA: TGTGCCAGCAGCTTAGGACTAGCGGGGGTCGAGACCCAGTACTTC; CDR3: CASSLGLAGVETQYF
J: TRBJ1-2; V: TRBV9; size: few; D: TRBD1; DNA: TGTGCCAGCACCCCTTCCAGGGGGCTGCCCCCCTATGGCTACACCTTC; CDR3: CASTPSRGLPPYGYTF
J: TRBJ2-7; V: TRBV13; size: .; D: TRBD2; DNA: TGTGCCAGCAGCACTCAAGCGGGGGGGATTTCCTACGAGCAGTACTTC; CDR3: CASSTQAGGISYEQYF
J: TRBJ1-2; V: TRBV18; size: .; D: TRBD1; DNA: TGTGCCAGCTCACCACCGCGGACAGGGGAGGACTATGGCTACACCTTC; CDR3: CASSPPRTGEDYGYTF
J: TRBJ1-6; V: TRBV12-3/TRBV12-4; size: .; D: .; DNA: TGTGCCAGCAGCACGGTGGGAGTACCCCTCCACTTT; CDR3: CASSTVGVPLHF
J: TRBJ2-7; V: TRBV27; size: .; D: TRBD2; DNA: TGTGCCAGCAGTTCCTACCCGGGACTAGCGAGGTATAAGGGCTTCTACGAGCAGTACTTC; CDR3: CASSSYPGLARYKGFYEQYF
J: TRBJ1-3; V: TRBV9; size: .; D: .; DNA: TGTGCCAGCAGCCGGGGGTTTGGAAACACCATATATTTT; CDR3: CASSRGFGNTIYF
J: TRBJ2-5; V: TRBV11-3; size: .; D: .; DNA: TGTGCCAGCAGCTTAACCGGGGGTGAGGAGACCCAGTACTTC; CDR3: CASSLTGGEETQYF
J: TRBJ2-3; V: TRBV24-1; size: .; D: TRBD1; DNA: TGTGCCACCAGTGATATGACAGGGTCTGAGGCAGATACGCAGTATTTT; CDR3: CATSDMTGSEADTQYF
J: TRBJ2-3; V: TRBV5-1; size: .; D: TRBD1; DNA: TGCGCCAGCAGTGGGACAGGGAACACAGATACGCAGTATTTT; CDR3: CASSGTGNTDTQYF
J: TRBJ1-2; V: TRBV6-5; size: .; D: .; DNA: TGTGCCAGCAGCTCCCGGGAGCGAGGCTACACCTTC; CDR3: CASSSRERGYTF
J: TRBJ2-1; V: TRBV9; size: .; D: TRBD2; DNA: TGTGCCAGCAGCGTAGAAAGCGGGGGGGCCCGTAGCTCCTACAATGAGCAGTTCTTC; CDR3: CASSVESGGARSSYNEQFF
J: TRBJ1-5; V: TRBV12-3/TRBV12-4; size: .; D: .; DNA: TGTGCCAGCAGCCACGGTATCAATCAGCCCCAGCATTTT; CDR3: CASSHGINQPQHF
J: TRBJ2-7; V: TRBV15; size: .; D: TRBD1; DNA: TGTGCCACCGGGGCCGGGACAGGGATTTTCGACGAGCAGTACTTC; CDR3: CATGAGTGIFDEQYF